This entry is about one T cell receptor beta chain. Its antigen is unknown. Unique molecular identifiers were incorporated into the prepared TCRbeta library. MiXCR, run by TCRdb on the PCR reads, gives a single entry per CDR3 protein. The sample holds fewer than 550,000 distinct CDR3 sequences, over 9.5% seen once. After removal of 7 bases from V and 7 bases from J, the junction contained 9 bases not matched to a gene. This CDR3 is built from 13 residues. Germline-derived CDR1 and CDR2 are DFQATT and SNEGSKA (reference sequence). This sample is part of a study of T-cell reconstitution after alpha-beta-depleted transplantation in children. General study points: Expanded graft clones, several hundred of them, were reportedly the source of alpha-beta T cells about two months after transplant. Recipient T cells and thymic progenitors that survived were the source of the high TCRbeta diversity seen at day 60 in some patients. At the one-year point after transplant, T-cell counts and TCRbeta diversity were found to come mostly from T cells that had been newly produced.

The clonotype comes from a female patient between 2 and 15 years old who had a stem cell transplant for aplastic anemia, so the T cells may come from the graft donor. The rearrangement links TRBV20-1 to TRBJ1-2; 10 nucleotides agree with TRBD1. This material consisted of PBMCs, mostly from graft donor cells, taken 180 days after TCRalphabeta/CD19-depleted stem cell transplant. CDR3 amino acids: CSGPGQGSPGYTF. CDR3 sequence (DNA): TGCAGTGGCCCGGGACAGGGGTCTCCTGGCTACACCTTC.